This record concerns one T cell receptor (beta chain) sequence. Its antigen is currently unknown. These data originate in a study of T-cell memory formation after mild COVID-19. Study overall: TCR clusters mostly belonged to single donors. Study-level points and caveats: Contracting clones from day 15 to 85 showed balanced CD4/CD8; later expanders favored CD4+. Nothing showed for sure that second-wave clones peaking on day 37 were SARS-CoV-2 specific.

This CDR3 region has 20 residues. Germline V gene sequence: CDR1 LGHNA, CDR2 YSLEER. The junction had 18 bases not matched to a gene; V was cut back by 3 bases and J by 6 bases. A 5'RACE reaction primed in the constant segment made cDNA libraries of TCR alpha and TCR beta, and these carried sample barcodes and UMIs. TCRdb recomputed calls from the 5' RACE reads with MiXCR, one row per CDR3 protein. Of around 300,000 distinct CDR3 sequences listed, approximately 15% are singletons. The specimen was PBMCs or a T cell subset sorted from them (not recorded which). This receptor was identified in a man aged 18 to 29 who had mild COVID-19 (a few samples of this study predate the infection). Cell type and time point are not known. The J gene is TRBJ2-1, the V gene TRBV4-3, with 12 bases identical to TRBD2. In DNA, the CDR3 is TGCGCCAGCAGCCAGAGGTCCTGGAGGACTAGCGGGGTAAGGGGCAATGAGCAGTTCTTC. As protein: CASSQRSWRTSGVRGNEQFF.